The 12 T cell receptor beta chains given below trace back to one sample, sequenced in a study of metastatic and nonmetastatic thyroid tumors. Not a single patient had been given any form of treatment at any point before undergoing thyroid surgery. With MiXCR, TCRdb reprocessed the PCR reads. The table has some 17,000 clones, about a quarter seen once. Sample: adjacent normal tissue. The receptors derive from a female donor with papillary thyroid cancer or a benign thyroid nodule (not recorded which). Some clones in this sample may be carry-over from other donors' samples.

This clone appeared many times. The chain carries TRBV12-3 or TRBV12-4 and TRBJ2-3; TRBD2 matches 9 bases. The CDR3 is 14 residues long. V lost 7 bases and J lost 6; bases outside the gene matches: 8. This chain's CDR3 is CASKDSGSGDTQYF. DNA for the CDR3: TGTGCCAGCAAAGATAGCGGGAGTGGGGATACGCAGTATTTT.

CDR3 sequence reads: CASRGSNQETQYF. In DNA, the CDR3 is TGTGCCAGTAGGGGGAGTAACCAAGAGACCCAGTACTTC. The J gene is TRBJ2-5, the V gene TRBV19; TRBD2 might be the D (5 bases). The germline V gene encodes CDR1 LNHDA and CDR2 SQIVND (reference sequence). V shed 6 bases and J shed 0 bases, with 8 bases lying between them. The CDR3 extends over 13 amino acids. Filled out from reference TRBV19 and TRBJ2-5, the complete variable domain reads DGGITQSPKYLFRKEGQNVTLSCEQNLNHDAMYWYRQDPGQGLRLIYYSQIVNDFQKGDIAEGYSVSREKKESFPLTVTSAQKNPTAFYLCASRGSNQETQYFGPGTRLLVL.

This clone has only a few counts. This chain connects TRBV6-1 to TRBJ2-7; 9 nucleotides match TRBD1. The CDR3 loop spans 13 amino acids. After removal of 6 bases from V and 2 bases from J, the junction contained 2 bases not matched to a gene. Germline loops: CDR1 MNHNS, CDR2 SASEGT. CDR3 DNA sequence: TGTGCCAGCAGGGGACAGGGTCCCTACGAGCAGTACTTC. Protein product: CASRGQGPYEQYF.

This chain connects TRBV6-1 to TRBJ2-1; D gene unclear. CDR3 length: 12 residues. Germline V gene data show CDR1 as MNHNS and CDR2 as SASEGT. Trimming removed 3 bases from V and 4 bases from J, with 4 bases in between. The CDR3 DNA reads TGTGCCAGCAGTGACAGTTACAATGAGCAGTTCTTC. Translated: CASSDSYNEQFF.

This clone was recorded a few times. The rearrangement uses TRBV27 and TRBJ2-6; D is uncertain. There are 13 residues in the CDR3. The germline CDR1 and CDR2 sequences are MNHEY and SMNVEV (reference sequence). The ends were cut back, 8 bases at V and 0 bases at J, with 5 bases in the middle. The CDR3 coding sequence is TGTGCCAGCTCTCCCTCTGGGGCCAACGTCCTGACTTTC. It is translated as CASSPSGANVLTF.

This chain links TRBV24-1 with TRBJ2-2; D ambiguous. Trimming cost V 5 bases and J 4 bases, with 13 bases left between them. Germline-derived CDR1 and CDR2 are KGHDR and SFDVKD. The CDR3 has 15 residues. The DNA for the CDR3 is TGTGCCACCAGTGGCAGCCAGCCGGTCACCGGGGAGCTGTTTTTT. It specifies CATSGSQPVTGELFF.

This chain joins TRBV20-1 and TRBJ1-6; D gene unclear. CDR3 length equals 16 residues. CDR1 DFQATT and CDR2 SNEGSKA come from the germline V gene (reference sequence). V was clipped by 5 bases and J by 5 bases, with 19 bases between them. CDR3 sequence (DNA): TGCAGTGCTCTTAGGTTTGGGTTATACGATAATTCACCCCTCCACTTT. Translation: CSALRFGLYDNSPLHF.

This clone was seen only a few times. The chain carries TRBV2 and TRBJ1-2; D unclear. The V gene's germline CDR1 is SNHLY and CDR2 FYNNEI. V shed 0 bases and J shed 5 bases, with 7 bases lying between them. This CDR3 is built from 13 residues. The CDR3 coding sequence is TGTGCCAGCAGTGAAGCGGGAGATTATGGCTACACCTTC. It translates to CASSEAGDYGYTF.

The chain employs TRBV19 and TRBJ1-5; D is undetermined. The CDR3 is 16 residues long. Trimming cost V 1 base and J 0 bases, with 10 bases left between them. Germline-derived CDR1 and CDR2 are LNHDA and SQIVND (reference sequence). The CDR3 DNA reads TGTGCCAGTAGTATAGGTTCAGCTTATAGCAATCAGCCCCAGCATTTT. Its protein is CASSIGSAYSNQPQHF.

This clone is medium-sized in the sample. The gene calls are TRBV7-9 and TRBJ2-2; D unresolved. This CDR3 contains 11 residues. V was trimmed by 2 bases and J by 5 bases, leaving 0 bases between them. CDR1 and CDR2 (germline): SEHNR, FQNEAQ (reference sequence). The CDR3 reads CASSLTGELFF. In nucleotides, the CDR3 is TGTGCCAGCAGCTTAACCGGGGAGCTGTTTTTT.

This clone turned up a few times. The genes are TRBV6-2 or TRBV6-3 and TRBJ2-5; D assignment may be TRBD1 or TRBD2 (5 bases each). There are 14 residues in the CDR3. Germline V lookup: CDR1 MNHEY, CDR2 SVGEGT. The germline V and J ends were trimmed by 4 bases and 9 bases, with 18 bases remaining between them. CDR3 region: CASSCTTEGRAQYF. The CDR3 bases are TGTGCCAGCAGTTGTACCACCGAGGGCAGGGCCCAGTACTTC.

This clone was detected only a few times. The V and J genes are TRBV27 and TRBJ2-7; the match to TRBD2 covers 9 bases. In germline, CDR1 is MNHEY, CDR2 SMNVEV (reference sequence). J lost 5 bases, V lost 7 bases, and 6 bases had no gene match. This CDR3 region has 13 residues. CDR3 amino acids: CASKIAGANEQYF. CDR3 nucleotide sequence: TGTGCCAGCAAAATAGCGGGAGCGAACGAGCAGTACTTC.